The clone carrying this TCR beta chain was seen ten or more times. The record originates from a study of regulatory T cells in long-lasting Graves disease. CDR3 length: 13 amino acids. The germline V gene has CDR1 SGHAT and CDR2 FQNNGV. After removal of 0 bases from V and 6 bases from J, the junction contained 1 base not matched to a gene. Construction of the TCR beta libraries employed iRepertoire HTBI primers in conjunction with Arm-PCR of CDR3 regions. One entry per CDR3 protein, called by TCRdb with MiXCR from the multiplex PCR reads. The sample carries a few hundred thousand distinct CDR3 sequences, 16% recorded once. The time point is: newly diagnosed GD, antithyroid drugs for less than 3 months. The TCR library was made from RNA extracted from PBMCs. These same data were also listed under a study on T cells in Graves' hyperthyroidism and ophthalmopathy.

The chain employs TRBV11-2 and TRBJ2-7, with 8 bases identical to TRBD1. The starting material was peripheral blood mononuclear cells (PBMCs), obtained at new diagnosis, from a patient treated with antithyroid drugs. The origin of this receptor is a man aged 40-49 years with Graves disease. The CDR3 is CASSLDQGAEQYF. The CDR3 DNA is TGTGCCAGCAGCTTAGACCAGGGGGCCGAGCAGTACTTC.